The rows below give T cell receptor beta chains drawn from one sample of a study of CD8+ T cells in alopecia areata. The protocol was immunoSEQ multiplex PCR, while the TCRdb copy is restricted to in-frame clones and leaves out a portion. The sample has 130,000 to 150,000 clones; roughly 46% are singletons. Sample: CD4+ T cells sorted from blood, taken at week 0. Receptor source: a human donor with alopecia areata. Both conserved end residues are part of each CDR3. A D gene is named only where the DNA matches it firmly. Size values are once, few and many counts, or a class for expanded clones, and some rows have none.

size	V	D	J	DNA	CDR3
.	TRBV6-5	TRBD1	TRBJ2-7	TGTGCCAGCAGCCAGGACAGGGGTGGGCTCGAGCAGTACTTC	CASSQDRGGLEQYF
few	TRBV6-5	.	TRBJ2-7	TGTGCCAGCAGTTCCCCAGGGGGCGGGAGTAAATACGAGCAGTACTTC	CASSSPGGGSKYEQYF
few	TRBV30	.	TRBJ2-2	TGTGCCTGGAGTGTACTGGGCTCCGGGGAGCTGTTTTTT	CAWSVLGSGELFF
.	TRBV13	TRBD2	TRBJ2-7	TGTGCCAGCAGCTTAGCGCTAGCGGGGAGCTACGAGCAGTACTTC	CASSLALAGSYEQYF
few	TRBV30	TRBD1	TRBJ2-7	TGTGCCTGGAGTTACACCGGGACAGGGTTCTACGAGCAGTACTTC	CAWSYTGTGFYEQYF
.	TRBV5-1	.	TRBJ2-1	TGCGCCAGCAGCTTGGGGCACAATGAGCAGTTCTTC	CASSLGHNEQFF
few	TRBV5-6	.	TRBJ1-2	TGTGCCAGCAGGGTTAGTGAGGGTGGCTACACCTTC	CASRVSEGGYTF
.	TRBV25-1	.	TRBJ1-1	TGTGCCAGCAGTGAACCCGGGACGGGGAACACTGAAGCTTTCTTT	CASSEPGTGNTEAFF
few	TRBV7-9	.	TRBJ2-7	TGTGCCAGCAGCTTAGTCGGCGAGCAGTACTTC	CASSLVGEQYF
.	TRBV4-1	TRBD1	TRBJ1-5	TGCGCCAGCAGCCAAGGGACAGGGGAGTTACAGCCCCAGCATTTT	CASSQGTGELQPQHF
once	TRBV30	TRBD1	TRBJ1-3	TGTGCCTGGAGTAGAGGACAGGGGTACGGAAACACCATATATTTT	CAWSRGQGYGNTIYF